The rows below give T cell receptor beta chains drawn from one sample of a study of OX40 agonist ivuxolimab in advanced cancers. TCRdb's copy holds only in-frame clones and misses some; the assay was immunoSEQ multiplex PCR. There are about 67,000 clones in the sample; approximately 85% occur only once, and over 2% lies in the top ten. Sample: CD4+ or CD8+ T cells sorted from blood, taken in a trial of the OX40 agonist ivuxolimab. These receptors were collected from an adult with an advanced solid tumor such as melanoma, head and neck, liver or kidney cancer. The CDR3 runs from the conserved cysteine through the conserved F or W. A D gene is named only where the DNA matches it firmly. Not every row has a clone size; where given, it reads once, few, many or a size class.

j_gene,abundance,v_gene,d_gene,CDR3nt,CDR3aa
TRBJ2-7,-,TRBV7-3,-,TGTGCCAGCAGCTTAGGAGGGACCTACGAGCAGTACTTC,CASSLGGTYEQYF
TRBJ2-5,few,TRBV28,TRBD1,TGTGCCAGCAGTTCCCCGGACAGGGGAGGGGGGGAGACCCAGTACTTC,CASSSPDRGGGETQYF
TRBJ2-1,-,TRBV5-1,TRBD1,TGCGCCAGCAGCTTTTTGACAGGGTCAATGATAAGCTCCTACAATGAGCAGTTCTTC,CASSFLTGSMISSYNEQFF
TRBJ2-3,-,TRBV19,TRBD2,TGTGCCAGTAGAAGGGCTAGCGGTGGGGATACGCAGTATTTT,CASRRASGGDTQYF
TRBJ2-1,-,TRBV19,-,TGTGCCAGTGGACCCTATGGGCGAAACAATGAGCAGTTCTTC,CASGPYGRNNEQFF
TRBJ1-5,-,TRBV9,TRBD1,TGTGCCAGCGGCAGGGGGTGGGGGCAGCCCCAGCATTTT,CASGRGWGQPQHF
TRBJ1-2,few,TRBV19,TRBD1,TGTGCCAGTAGCACCGGGACAGGCTATGGCTACACCTTC,CASSTGTGYGYTF
TRBJ2-1,-,TRBV9,TRBD2,TGTGCCAGCAGCTCTAGCGGGAACTCCTACAATGAGCAGTTCTTC,CASSSSGNSYNEQFF
TRBJ1-1,once,TRBV30,TRBD1,TGTGCCTGGAAAACGACAGGGGCTCTGTCTGAAGCTTTCTTT,CAWKTTGALSEAFF
TRBJ2-1,-,TRBV28,TRBD2,TGTGCCAGCAGCTCGGGACTAGCGGGAGGAAATGAGCAGTTCTTC,CASSSGLAGGNEQFF
TRBJ1-1,-,TRBV29-1,TRBD1,TGCAGCGCGTGTCAGGGGGTAGGCACTGAAGCTTTCTTT,CSACQGVGTEAFF
TRBJ2-2,-,TRBV7-3,TRBD1,TGTGCCAGCAGCCAAACGACAGGGATCACCGGGGAGCTGTTTTTT,CASSQTTGITGELFF
TRBJ2-7,once,TRBV27,-,TGTGCCAGCAGTTCCCGGCTAGCTAACGGCTACGAGCAGTACTTC,CASSSRLANGYEQYF
TRBJ1-1,-,TRBV11-2,-,TGTGCCAGCACCAGCTTGGTCAGGGGCTGGGGTGAAGCTTTCTTT,CASTSLVRGWGEAFF
TRBJ1-1,-,TRBV10-3,-,TGTGCCATCAGTGCCTTTACAGAGTACACTGAAGCTTTCTTT,CAISAFTEYTEAFF
TRBJ2-3,once,TRBV7-2,TRBD2,TGTGCCAGCAGCTTAGACCCAGCGGGGGGCACAGATACGCAGTATTTT,CASSLDPAGGTDTQYF
TRBJ1-5,-,TRBV14,-,TGTGCCAGCAGCCAGGCAGGGGTCAATCAGCCCCAGCATTTT,CASSQAGVNQPQHF
TRBJ2-7,-,TRBV7-2,-,TGTGCCAGCAGCTTAGGACGTGTCTACGAGCAGTACTTC,CASSLGRVYEQYF
TRBJ2-1,-,TRBV19,-,TGTGCCAGTAGTATAGTAGCAAATGGTGAGCAGTTCTTC,CASSIVANGEQFF
TRBJ2-2,-,TRBV9,-,TGTGCCAGCAGCTCAGGGGGGGTGAACACCGGGGAGCTGTTTTTT,CASSSGGVNTGELFF
TRBJ1-4,-,TRBV28,TRBD1,TGTGCCAGCAGTAACCGGGACAGACGGGAAAAACTGTTTTTT,CASSNRDRREKLFF
TRBJ2-3,-,TRBV5-1,TRBD2,TGCGCCAGCAGCGCGGTCACCGGGACTAGCGGGGAGTTTAGCACAGATACGCAGTATTTT,CASSAVTGTSGEFSTDTQYF
TRBJ2-6,-,TRBV2,TRBD1,TGTGCCAGCACTGGGACAGGGGGCTCTGGGGCCAACGTCCTGACTTTC,CASTGTGGSGANVLTF
TRBJ1-2,-,TRBV2,TRBD1,TGTGCCAGCCAAGCGGGGAGAACAGGGGACGCCTATGGCTACACCTTC,CASQAGRTGDAYGYTF
TRBJ1-1,-,TRBV19,-,TGTGCCAGTAGTATGGACACAGGGAACACTGAAGCTTTCTTT,CASSMDTGNTEAFF
TRBJ1-1,-,TRBV11-3,TRBD1,TGTGCCAGCAGCCCCGGACAGGCGAACACTGAAGCTTTCTTT,CASSPGQANTEAFF
TRBJ2-2,-,TRBV5-4,TRBD2,TGTGCCAGCAGCCCCGGGGGACTAGCGTCCGGGGAGCTGTTTTTT,CASSPGGLASGELFF
TRBJ2-3,-,TRBV27,-,TGTGCCAGCAGTTTAACACAAGTAATGACAGATACGCAGTATTTT,CASSLTQVMTDTQYF
TRBJ2-2,-,TRBV5-1,-,TGCGCCAGCAGCTTCGGCAGGGCAAGCACCGGGGAGCTGTTTTTT,CASSFGRASTGELFF
TRBJ1-2,-,TRBV25-1,TRBD1,TGTGCCAGCAGCGGAGGGACAGTCTATGGCTACACCTTC,CASSGGTVYGYTF
TRBJ1-1,-,TRBV2,-,TGTGCCAGCAGTTGGGACGGGAACACTGAAGCTTTCTTT,CASSWDGNTEAFF
TRBJ2-3,-,TRBV2,-,TGTGCCAGCAGGAGAGATGCAGATACGCAGTATTTT,CASRRDADTQYF
TRBJ1-4,-,TRBV7-9,-,TGTGCCAGCAGCCCCACGTGGCCCTCAACTAATGAAAAACTGTTTTTT,CASSPTWPSTNEKLFF
TRBJ2-7,-,TRBV19,-,TGTGCCAGTAGTCCGGTAGTTTCCTACGAGCAGTACTTC,CASSPVVSYEQYF
TRBJ2-7,-,TRBV10-3,-,TGTGCCACCTCCAGGGAATCCTACGAGCAGTACTTC,CATSRESYEQYF
TRBJ2-1,-,TRBV11-2,-,TGTGCCAGCAGCCCCGGCCGGTCTTACAATGAGCAGTTCTTC,CASSPGRSYNEQFF
TRBJ2-2,-,TRBV7-3,-,TGTGCCAGCAGCCTAACAGACGGGGAGCTGTTTTTT,CASSLTDGELFF
TRBJ1-2,-,TRBV6-5,TRBD1,TGTGCCAGCAGGGTGGGACAGGGGAGCTATGGCTACACCTTC,CASRVGQGSYGYTF
TRBJ1-6,-,TRBV28,-,TGTGCCAGCAGTCCGACAGGACGTAATTCACCCCTCCACTTT,CASSPTGRNSPLHF
TRBJ2-3,-,TRBV11-3,-,TGTGCCAGCAGCTTATCGGACCTGTCGGATACGCAGTATTTT,CASSLSDLSDTQYF
TRBJ1-2,-,TRBV15,TRBD1,TGTGCCACCAGCAGAGGGACAGGGGGGGCCTATGGCTACACCTTC,CATSRGTGGAYGYTF
TRBJ2-3,-,TRBV7-9,-,TGTGCCAGCAGTTTGGACTTTGATACGCAGTATTTT,CASSLDFDTQYF
TRBJ2-7,-,TRBV28,-,TGTGCCAGCAGTTTATCCCACGAGCAGTACTTC,CASSLSHEQYF
TRBJ2-2,-,TRBV6-1,-,TGTGCCAGCAGGACAGGGAGGTTTAGCACCGGGGAGCTGTTTTTT,CASRTGRFSTGELFF
TRBJ1-6,once,TRBV5-5,-,TGTGCCAGCAGCCGGGCCATTAATTCACCCCTCCACTTT,CASSRAINSPLHF
TRBJ2-7,-,TRBV30,TRBD2,TGTGCCTTTCGGGGGGAGGGCTACTACGAGCAGTACTTC,CAFRGEGYYEQYF
TRBJ1-2,-,TRBV7-9,-,TGTGCCAGCAGCCCATCGGACGGCCTGCGCGGCTACACCTTC,CASSPSDGLRGYTF
TRBJ2-7,-,TRBV28,TRBD2,TGTGCCAGCAGCCAGGGCGGGGAGGGCGAGCAGTACTTC,CASSQGGEGEQYF
TRBJ1-4,-,TRBV28,-,TGTGCCAGCAGGGGCCCGGGGGGCACTAATGAAAAACTGTTTTTT,CASRGPGGTNEKLFF
TRBJ2-5,-,TRBV2,TRBD2,TGTGCCAGCCCTAGGGGCGGGGGGAGGGAGACCCAGTACTTC,CASPRGGGRETQYF
TRBJ2-5,-,TRBV18,TRBD2,TGTGCCAGCTCACTACTAGCGGGAGTGGGCCAAGAGACCCAGTACTTC,CASSLLAGVGQETQYF
TRBJ1-1,few,TRBV7-8,-,TGTGCCAGCAGCTTAGAGCCTGAAGCTTTCTTT,CASSLEPEAFF
TRBJ1-3,once,TRBV6-5,-,TGTGCCAGCAGTTACGGACAGAGAGGAAACACCATATATTTT,CASSYGQRGNTIYF
TRBJ2-5,-,TRBV27,TRBD2,TGTGCCAGCAGTTTTTCGTGGGGGGGAGAGACCCAGTACTTC,CASSFSWGGETQYF
TRBJ1-3,once,TRBV30,-,TGTGCCTGGAGTGGCTGGGGGGGCGCCGGAAACACCATATATTTT,CAWSGWGGAGNTIYF